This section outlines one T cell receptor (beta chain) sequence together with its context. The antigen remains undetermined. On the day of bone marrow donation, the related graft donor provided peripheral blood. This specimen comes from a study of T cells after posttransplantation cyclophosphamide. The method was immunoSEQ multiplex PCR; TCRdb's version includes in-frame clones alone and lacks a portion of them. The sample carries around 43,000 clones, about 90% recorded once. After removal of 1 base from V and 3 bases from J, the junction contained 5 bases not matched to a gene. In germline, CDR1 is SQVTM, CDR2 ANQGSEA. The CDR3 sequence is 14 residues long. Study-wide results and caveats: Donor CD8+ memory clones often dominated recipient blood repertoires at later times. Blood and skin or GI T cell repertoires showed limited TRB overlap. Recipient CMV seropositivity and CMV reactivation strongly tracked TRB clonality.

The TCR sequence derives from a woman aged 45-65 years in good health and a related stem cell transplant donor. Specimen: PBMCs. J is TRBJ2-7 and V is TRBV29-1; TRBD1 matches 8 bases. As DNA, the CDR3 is TGCAGCGTTGAAGGAGGACAGGGACACTACGAGCAGTACTTC. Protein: CSVEGGQGHYEQYF.